The 10 T cell receptor beta chains listed next were all sequenced from one sample in a study of blood T cells in healthy people across ages. Through a sample-barcoded 5' primer and a J-beta primer mix, a second PCR was run for roughly 7 to 11 cycles. TCRdb used MiXCR to reprocess the 5' RACE reads, holding one entry per CDR3 protein. The table includes 1.2 million to 1.5 million distinct CDR3 sequences, roughly 45% detected once. Sequenced sample: blood. Source of these receptors: a woman between 18 and 29 years old in good health.

In its sample, this clonotype was seen a few times. V and J are TRBV12-5 and TRBJ2-1; 12 positions match TRBD2. The CDR3 extends over 16 amino acids. V was clipped by 4 bases and J by 0 bases; unmatched bases: 1. CDR1 LGHNT and CDR2 FRNRAP come from the germline V gene. CDR3 in amino acids: CASGSGLAGSYNEQFF. CDR3 in DNA: TGTGCTAGTGGTTCGGGACTAGCGGGCTCCTACAATGAGCAGTTCTTC.

This clonotype came up a few times. The rearrangement links TRBV6-6 to TRBJ2-2, with TRBD1 matching over 10 bases. V shed 7 bases, J shed 5 bases, and the junction held 7 bases outside the gene matches. Germline CDR1 is MNHNY and CDR2 is SVGAGI (reference sequence). CDR3 length: 15 residues. CDR3 sequence: CASTTPGQGTGELFF. CDR3 bases: TGTGCCAGCACCACCCCGGGACAGGGGACCGGGGAGCTGTTTTTT.

This clonotype was counted between two and nine times. This chain uses TRBV7-2 with TRBJ1-2; D gene uncertain. The germline CDR1 and CDR2 sequences are SGHTA and FQGNSA. The CDR3 totals 14 residues. V was cut by 1 base and J by 3 bases, with 9 bases left in between. The CDR3 is CASSLGSEHYGYTF. CDR3 nucleotides: TGTGCCAGCAGCTTAGGGTCAGAACACTATGGCTACACCTTC. Full variable domain (remainder filled in from reference TRBV7-2 and TRBJ1-2): GAGVSQSPSNKVTEKGKDVELRCDPISGHTALYWYRQSLGQGLEFLIYFQGNSAPDKSGLPSDRFSAERTGGSVSTLTIQRTQQEDSAVYLCASSLGSEHYGYTFGSGTRLTVV.

This clonotype was detected ten times or more. The chain combines TRBV7-9 with TRBJ2-1; maybe TRBD2 (6 bases). The germline V gene encodes CDR1 SEHNR and CDR2 FQNEAQ (reference sequence). V dropped 5 bases and J dropped 4 bases, with 9 bases sitting between them. This CDR3 comprises 13 residues. CDR3 amino acids: CASSPAGYNEQFF. The CDR3 bases are TGTGCCAGCAGCCCCGCGGGATACAATGAGCAGTTCTTC.

The rearrangement joins TRBV2 to TRBJ1-1; D ambiguous. The germline V and J ends were trimmed by 8 bases and 0 bases, with 19 bases remaining between them. Germline V gene sequence: CDR1 SNHLY, CDR2 FYNNEI. CDR3 size: 16 residues. DNA for the CDR3: TGTGCCAGCTGTCTTGGGAGGGCTCTGATGAACACTGAAGCTTTCTTT. Amino acids: CASCLGRALMNTEAFF.

The rearrangement joins TRBV6-2 or TRBV6-3 to TRBJ1-5; maybe TRBD1 (5 bases). Trimming cost V 11 bases and J 0 bases, with 17 bases left between them. This CDR3 region has 15 residues. Germline V gives CDR1 MNHEY, CDR2 SVGEGT. The CDR3 here is CASQNGRGSNQPQHF. The CDR3 region has the DNA TGTGCCTCCCAGAATGGAAGGGGTAGCAATCAGCCCCAGCATTTT.

This rearrangement joins TRBV27 to TRBJ2-4; D is perhaps TRBD1 (5 bases). V was clipped by 4 bases and J by 13 bases, with 14 bases between them. Germline-derived CDR1 and CDR2 are MNHEY and SMNVEV (reference sequence). This CDR3 is 12 amino acids long. The CDR3 region is CASSSRVAKQYF. The CDR3 DNA sequence: TGTGCCAGCAGTTCCAGGGTTGCAAAGCAGTACTTC.

The chain joins TRBV7-2 to TRBJ2-2, with 11 bases aligning to TRBD1. The CDR3 contains 16 residues. Germline CDR1 reads SGHTA; CDR2 reads FQGNSA. V trimming: 5 bases; J trimming: 5 bases; junction bases outside the gene matches: 7. In DNA form, the CDR3 reads TGTGCCAGCAGCGGCGGACAGGGGGCGGCGACCGGGGAGCTGTTTTTT. As protein: CASSGGQGAATGELFF.

This clonotype was picked up a small number of times. V usage is TRBV5-6 and J usage is TRBJ2-6; D is uncertain. V lost 1 base and J 4 bases, leaving 6 bases between the germline ends. Germline CDR1 reads SGHDT; CDR2 reads YYEEEE. The CDR3 spans 14 residues. The DNA for the CDR3 is TGTGCCAGCAGCTTGACCAGGGGGGCCAACGTCCTGACTTTC. Translation: CASSLTRGANVLTF.

This chain connects TRBV14 to TRBJ2-5; 10 bases agree with TRBD2. CDR3 length: 16 residues. Germline V gene data show CDR1 as SGHDN and CDR2 as FVKESK. The J segment lost 2 bases and the V segment lost 3 bases, leaving 6 bases of the junction unmatched. The chain's CDR3 is CASSQQLAGSQETQYF. For the CDR3, the DNA is TGTGCCAGCAGCCAGCAACTAGCGGGATCGCAAGAGACCCAGTACTTC.